Shown below are 16 T cell receptor beta chains from a single sample sequenced in a study of blood T cells in healthy people across ages (dated by TCRdb to 2013 to 2016). Libraries were constructed by 5' RACE. The second PCR ran for roughly 6 to 11 cycles and used a J-beta primer mix along with a sample-barcoded 5' primer. The public reads were quality trimmed at Q25 with fastp and then assembled into clones with MiXCR by TCRdb, keeping productive beta chains. Rows with one shared CDR3 protein collapse into an entry with the most common genes and DNA. The sample table holds around 1,800,000 distinct CDR3 sequences, of which about 39% were seen once. Roughly 23% of the sample belongs to the ten largest clones. Sequencing was performed on blood. All receptors come from a human donor in good health.

This clonotype has just a few counts. The chain combines TRBV9 with TRBJ2-1; 8 bases fit TRBD1. CDR1 is SGDLS and CDR2 is YYNGEE in the germline V gene. The CDR3 has 15 residues. The junction had 10 bases not matched to a gene; V was cut back by 4 bases and J by 7 bases. The CDR3 nucleotides read TGTGCCAGCAGCAGAAACAGACAGGGGAGGAATGAGCAGTTCTTC. It translates to CASSRNRQGRNEQFF.

This clonotype has just one count. The V call is TRBV7-2, the J call TRBJ2-5; D is uncertain. The CDR3 covers 13 residues. The V gene's germline CDR1 is SGHTA and CDR2 FQGNSA. V lost 5 bases to trimming and J lost 2 bases, with 9 bases between them. As DNA, the CDR3 is TGTGCCAGCAGCGGCTGGGCTCAAGAGACCCAGTACTTC. Its protein is CASSGWAQETQYF.

The chain uses TRBV7-2 and TRBJ2-3; D could derive from TRBD1 or TRBD2 (5 bases each). Germline V gives CDR1 SGHTA, CDR2 FQGNSA. Trimming removed 1 base from V and 6 bases from J, with 14 bases in between. The CDR3 has 15 amino acids. For the CDR3, the DNA is TGTGCCAGCAGCTTAGAAAGGGGCCCGGGGGATACGCAGTATTTT. Translating it yields CASSLERGPGDTQYF.

The chain couples TRBV6-6 to TRBJ1-2; D gene ambiguous. Germline values: CDR1 MNHNY, CDR2 SVGAGI (reference sequence). V lost 2 bases and J lost 7, with 20 bases in between. The CDR3 covers 16 residues. The CDR3 loop is CASSYRAGGVVGGYTF. CDR3 coding DNA: TGTGCCAGCAGTTACAGGGCAGGAGGAGTCGTGGGTGGCTACACCTTC.

This clonotype has a handful of counts. The V and J genes are TRBV7-9 and TRBJ2-7; TRBD1 might be the D (6 bases). Germline V CDR1 and CDR2: SEHNR, FQNEAQ (reference sequence). This CDR3 is built from 14 residues. Between the trimmed V and J ends, which lost 0 bases and 6 bases, there was a span of 12 bases. The chain's CDR3 is CASSLANRDIEQYF. The CDR3 region has the DNA TGTGCCAGCAGCTTAGCTAACAGGGACATCGAGCAGTACTTC.

J is TRBJ1-4 and V is TRBV6-6, with D uncertain. CDR3 length: 16 residues. Germline lookup yields CDR1 MNHNY and CDR2 SVGAGI (reference sequence). V lost 0 bases and J 5 bases, leaving 13 bases between the germline ends. CDR3 bases: TGTGCCAGCAGTTACTCCCCGGGAGACTTCAATGAAAAACTGTTTTTT. Translating gives CASSYSPGDFNEKLFF.

There are a few counts of this clonotype. The chain carries TRBV13 and TRBJ2-1; 8 nucleotides align to TRBD2. The CDR3 length is 15 residues. Germline assignment: CDR1 PRHDT and CDR2 FYEKMQ (reference sequence). The V gene end was trimmed by 5 bases and the J gene end by 5 bases; junction bases not matched to a gene: 8. CDR3: CASSLGTSQDNEQFF. Here the CDR3 DNA reads TGTGCCAGCAGCCTGGGGACTAGTCAGGACAATGAGCAGTTCTTC.

This clonotype has a handful of counts. This chain connects TRBV28 to TRBJ2-7, with 9 bases that match TRBD1. The CDR3 extends over 14 amino acids. Looked up from germline, CDR1 is MDHEN and CDR2 is SYDVKM. V lost 6 bases to trimming and J lost 5 bases; unmatched junction nucleotides: 8. CDR3 DNA sequence: TGTGCCAGCAGACCGACAGGGGGGAGCGACGAGCAGTACTTC. The encoded protein is CASRPTGGSDEQYF.

A word on this clonotype: One junction end disagrees with the germline gene, perhaps due to a read error. V usage is TRBV7-2 and J usage is TRBJ1-2; D unresolved. The CDR3 runs 15 residues. Germline CDR1 reads SGHTA; CDR2 reads FQGNSA. The CDR3 is CACSASSRSDYGYTF. In DNA, the CDR3 is TGTGCCTGCAGCGCCTCCTCTCGATCTGACTATGGCTACACCTTC.

A few counts support this clonotype. The chain couples TRBV5-1 to TRBJ2-7; weak D call: TRBD2 (5 bases). The CDR3 is 11 residues long. With 6 bases removed from V and 7 bases from J, the gap between germline ends came to 11 bases. Germline CDR1 reads SGHRS; CDR2 reads YFSETQ. The CDR3 loop is CASTSSGEQYF. CDR3 coding DNA: TGCGCCAGCACCTCCTCGGGGGAGCAGTACTTC.

This clonotype was seen more than once but under ten times. The chain couples TRBV6-5 to TRBJ2-7, with 8 bases matching TRBD1. J gave up 7 bases and V 6 bases, and 2 bases lay outside the gene matches. The CDR3 sequence is 11 residues long. The germline V gene encodes CDR1 MNHEY and CDR2 SVGAGI. CDR3 sequence: CASRQGGEQYF. In DNA form, the CDR3 reads TGTGCCAGCAGACAGGGGGGAGAGCAGTACTTC.

The chain's CDR3 is CASSPQGARSPLHF. In nucleotides, the CDR3 is TGTGCCAGCAGCCCTCAGGGGGCACGATCACCCCTCCACTTT. The rearrangement uses TRBV3-1 and TRBJ1-6, with 8 bases fitting TRBD1. CDR1 and CDR2 from the germline V gene are LGHDT and YNNKEL (reference sequence). The CDR3 extends over 14 amino acids. The ends lost 4 bases at V and 10 bases at J; junction bases unmatched: 6.

The gene calls are TRBV28 and TRBJ2-5; D remains ambiguous. Germline values: CDR1 MDHEN, CDR2 SYDVKM. This CDR3 comprises 17 residues. V was cut by 3 bases and J by 5 bases, with 22 bases left in between. This CDR3 reads CASSLIKKGKPLETQYF. The CDR3 DNA sequence: TGTGCCAGCAGTTTGATAAAGAAGGGAAAGCCTTTGGAGACCCAGTACTTC.

V is TRBV20-1 and J is TRBJ2-1, with 7 positions matching TRBD2. This CDR3 has 12 amino acids. V shed 3 bases and J 9 bases; nucleotides not matched to a gene: 5. Germline V gives CDR1 DFQATT, CDR2 SNEGSKA (reference sequence). CDR3 loop: CSASAGDSEQFF. CDR3 DNA sequence: TGCAGTGCTAGTGCGGGGGATAGTGAGCAGTTCTTC.

The rearrangement joins TRBV28 to TRBJ2-3; D is perhaps TRBD2 (5 bases). The CDR3 has 17 residues. The V end was cut by 5 bases, the J end by 2 bases, with 20 bases between. Germline loops: CDR1 MDHEN, CDR2 SYDVKM. CDR3 loop: CASSPGPGSSSTDTQYF. CDR3 DNA: TGTGCCAGCAGTCCAGGCCCGGGATCCTCATCCACAGATACGCAGTATTTT.

The V gene is TRBV28, the J gene TRBJ2-3, with D possibly being TRBD2 (5 bases). Germline CDR1 is MDHEN and CDR2 is SYDVKM. The CDR3 consists of 16 residues. V lost 3 bases and J 2 bases, leaving 15 bases between the germline ends. For the CDR3, the DNA is TGTGCCAGCAGTTTCGGGAAAAGGGCTCCCACAGATACGCAGTATTTT. Its translation: CASSFGKRAPTDTQYF.